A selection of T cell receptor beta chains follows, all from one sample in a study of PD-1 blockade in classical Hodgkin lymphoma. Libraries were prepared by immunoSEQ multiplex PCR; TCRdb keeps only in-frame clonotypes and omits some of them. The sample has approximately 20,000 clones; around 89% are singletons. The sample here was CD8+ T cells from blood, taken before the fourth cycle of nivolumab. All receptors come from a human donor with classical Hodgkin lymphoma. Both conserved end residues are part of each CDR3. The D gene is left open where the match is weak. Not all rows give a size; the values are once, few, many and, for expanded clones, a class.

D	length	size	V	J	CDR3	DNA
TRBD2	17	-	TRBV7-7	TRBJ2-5	CASSVGWPSGLEETQYF	TGTGCTAGCAGCGTAGGGTGGCCTAGCGGTTTGGAGGAGACCCAGTACTTC
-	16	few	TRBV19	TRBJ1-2	CASSLGARRAYYGYTF	TGTGCCAGTAGTCTCGGGGCTCGCCGAGCCTACTATGGCTACACCTTC
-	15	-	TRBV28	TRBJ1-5	CASSFPGESNQPQHF	TGTGCCAGCAGTTTCCCAGGGGAGAGCAATCAGCCCCAGCATTTT
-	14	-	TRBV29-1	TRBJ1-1	CSVPRPGGITEAFF	TGCAGCGTCCCTAGGCCGGGGGGAATCACTGAAGCTTTCTTT
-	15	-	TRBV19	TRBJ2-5	CASSFATETQETQYF	TGTGCCAGTAGTTTTGCGACAGAGACCCAAGAGACCCAGTACTTC
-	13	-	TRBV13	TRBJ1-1	CASSLFGGTEAFF	TGTGCCAGCAGCTTATTTGGGGGCACTGAAGCTTTCTTT
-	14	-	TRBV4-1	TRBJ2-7	CASSQDRSSYEQYF	TGCGCCAGCAGCCAAGATCGCAGTTCCTACGAGCAGTACTTC
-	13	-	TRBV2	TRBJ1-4	CASSDSTSRKLFF	TGTGCCAGCAGTGATTCGACCTCCAGAAAACTGTTTTTT
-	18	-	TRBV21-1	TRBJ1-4	CASSKRWCRGKGQEKLFF	TGTGCCAGCAGCAAACGGTGGTGTAGGGGTAAGGGGCAGGAGAAACTGTTTTTT
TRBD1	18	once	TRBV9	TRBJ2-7	CASREPPTGGSDSYEQYF	TGTGCCAGCAGGGAACCCCCGACAGGGGGCTCCGACTCCTACGAGCAGTACTTC
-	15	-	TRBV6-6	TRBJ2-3	CASSYQDKYTDTQYF	TGTGCCAGCAGTTACCAGGACAAGTATACAGATACGCAGTATTTT
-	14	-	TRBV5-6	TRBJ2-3	CASSLVQGRDTQYF	TGTGCCAGCAGCTTGGTCCAGGGTAGGGATACGCAGTATTTT
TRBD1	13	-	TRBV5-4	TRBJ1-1	CASRDRVGTEAFF	TGTGCCAGCAGGGACAGGGTGGGCACTGAAGCTTTCTTT
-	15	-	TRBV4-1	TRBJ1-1	CASSQGAMVRTEAFF	TGCGCCAGCAGCCAAGGCGCCATGGTTCGTACTGAAGCTTTCTTT
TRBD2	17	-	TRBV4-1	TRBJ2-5	CASSQEGGLAGLETQYF	TGCGCCAGCAGCCAAGAAGGAGGACTAGCGGGTCTAGAGACCCAGTACTTC
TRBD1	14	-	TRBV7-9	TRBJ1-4	CASSFNRGQEKLFF	TGTGCCAGCAGCTTCAACAGGGGGCAAGAAAAACTGTTTTTT
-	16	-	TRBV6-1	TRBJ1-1	CASSDFPVLGRTEAFF	TGTGCCAGCAGTGACTTCCCCGTTCTGGGGAGGACTGAAGCTTTCTTT
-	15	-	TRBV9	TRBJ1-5	CASSVEGRGHQPQHF	TGTGCCAGCAGCGTAGAAGGCAGGGGCCATCAGCCCCAGCATTTT